Each of the 28 T cell receptor beta chains below was sequenced from the same sample in a study of T cells after yellow fever vaccination (dated by TCRdb to the late 2010s). Libraries were made using 5' RACE. Instrument used: Illumina HiSeq 2500. Using fastp trimming at Q25 and MiXCR clonotype assembly, TCRdb reanalyzed the public sequencing data and kept in-frame beta chains. Rows are combined by CDR3 protein, so each entry shows the most common genes and DNA. For this sample the table gives tens of thousands of distinct CDR3 sequences, of which less than 3.5% were detected only once. The ten largest clonotypes hold around 0.98% of the sample. This specimen's treatment or condition label, per the study, means: live attenuated yellow fever vaccine strain. The specimen comprised PBMCs, either bulk or a sorted T-cell subset (CD4+, CD8+, memory, or dextramer-sorted; not recorded which), sampled roughly 45 days after the first yellow fever vaccination. The receptor set was obtained from a man aged 18-30 years who received the YFV17D yellow fever vaccine.

This clonotype was counted at least ten times. CDR3 nucleotides: TGCAGTGCTACTCAGAGTAACTCCTATAATTCACCCCTCCACTTT. This gives the protein CSATQSNSYNSPLHF. V gene TRBV20-1 combines with J gene TRBJ1-6; no definite D call. The germline gives CDR1 DFQATT, CDR2 SNEGSKA (reference sequence). This CDR3 is 15 amino acids long. Trimming took 4 bases from V and 0 from J, leaving 10 bases between them.

There are many counts of this clonotype. J is TRBJ2-5 and V is TRBV4-3, with D perhaps matching TRBD2 (7 bases). Germline-derived CDR1 and CDR2 are LGHNA and YSLEER. CDR3 size: 20 residues. V lost 0 bases to trimming and J lost 3 bases, with 26 bases between them. The CDR3 here is CASSQDFWGGSGQPEETQYF. CDR3 nucleotide sequence: TGCGCCAGCAGCCAAGATTTTTGGGGGGGATCCGGACAGCCTGAAGAGACCCAGTACTTC.

This clonotype has a count of ten or more. The chain employs TRBV14 and TRBJ2-5, with D unclear. Looked up from germline, CDR1 is SGHDN and CDR2 is FVKESK. There are 14 residues in the CDR3. Trimming removed 4 bases at V and 5 bases at J, with 14 bases between. The CDR3 coding sequence is TGTGCCAGCAGCCCCCCGACCTCTAGGGAGACCCAGTACTTC. It translates to CASSPPTSRETQYF.

The chain is built from TRBV7-2 and TRBJ1-5, with 8 bases matching TRBD1. V lost 3 bases, J lost 6 bases, and 10 bases stayed unmatched. Germline values: CDR1 SGHTA, CDR2 FQGNSA. The CDR3 has 16 residues. CDR3 DNA: TGTGCCAGCAGCTTTAATGGGCAGGGGGCCGGTCAGCCCCAGCATTTT. It specifies CASSFNGQGAGQPQHF.

This clonotype was counted at least ten times. The CDR3 loop is CASSIPPNEQFF. Here the CDR3 DNA reads TGTGCCAGTAGTATTCCCCCGAATGAGCAGTTCTTC. The gene calls are TRBV19 and TRBJ2-1; D unresolved. CDR1 and CDR2 from the germline V gene are LNHDA and SQIVND (reference sequence). V shed 3 bases and J shed 7 bases, with 7 bases lying between them. The CDR3 is 12 amino acids.

This clonotype showed up many times. This chain links TRBV12-3 or TRBV12-4 with TRBJ1-2; D gene ambiguous. The V end lost 5 bases, the J end lost 7 bases, and 14 bases lay between the germline ends. The CDR3 length is 13 residues. CDR3 residues: CASSRTVTGGYTF. In DNA, the CDR3 is TGTGCCAGCAGTCGGACGGTGACGGGTGGCTACACCTTC.

This clonotype was seen repeatedly, ten times or more. The chain combines TRBV7-2 with TRBJ1-6; no clear D gene. In germline, CDR1 is SGHTA, CDR2 FQGNSA. V was clipped by 5 bases and J by 3 bases, with 5 bases between them. There are 13 residues in the CDR3. The chain's CDR3 is CASSGLYNSPLHF. CDR3 in DNA: TGTGCCAGCAGCGGCCTCTATAATTCACCCCTCCACTTT.

This clonotype was detected ten times or more. This chain uses TRBV6-5 with TRBJ2-7; 8 nucleotides line up with TRBD1. Germline values: CDR1 MNHEY, CDR2 SVGAGI. The CDR3 is 14 amino acids. V lost 3 bases to trimming and J lost 5 bases; unmatched junction nucleotides: 6. DNA for the CDR3: TGTGCCAGCAGTTATCATACAGGGGGTCACGAGCAGTACGTC. Its protein product is CASSYHTGGHEQYV.

This clonotype has at least ten counts. The chain couples TRBV7-8 to TRBJ2-6, with D perhaps matching TRBD2 (6 bases). Trimming took off 2 bases at V and 5 bases at J, with 10 bases between the two ends. CDR1 and CDR2 from the germline V gene are SGHVS and FQNEAQ. The length of the CDR3 is 15 residues. CDR3 amino acids: CASSLNGGWANVLTF. CDR3 nucleotide sequence: TGTGCCAGCAGCTTAAATGGGGGGTGGGCCAACGTCCTGACTTTC.

This clonotype was found many times. The V gene is TRBV20-1, the J gene TRBJ1-2; D gene uncertain. V dropped 4 bases and J dropped 3 bases, with 12 bases sitting between them. The length of the CDR3 is 13 residues. CDR1 and CDR2 (germline): DFQATT, SNEGSKA (reference sequence). Written as DNA, the CDR3 is TGCAGTGCTACTGTGGGGTGGGACTATGGCTACACCTTC. Translating it yields CSATVGWDYGYTF.

This clonotype was counted ten times or more. The V and J genes are TRBV6-5 and TRBJ2-7; D possibly corresponds to TRBD2 (6 bases). The CDR3 contains 12 residues. Germline loops: CDR1 MNHEY, CDR2 SVGAGI. V was trimmed by 5 bases and J by 7 bases, leaving 12 bases between them. In DNA, the CDR3 is TGTGCCAGCAGTAACCCGGGACTGGAGCAGTACTTC. Encoded protein: CASSNPGLEQYF.

This clonotype was observed at least ten times. This chain uses TRBV7-9 with TRBJ2-5; D is uncertain. The CDR3 is 14 residues long. V lost 5 bases and J lost 2, with 12 bases in between. CDR1 is SEHNR, CDR2 FQNEAQ, per germline (reference sequence). The CDR3 DNA reads as TGTGCCAGCAGCGACGGTGGCCGACAAGAGACCCAGTACTTC. This codes for CASSDGGRQETQYF. The full variable domain, rest sourced from reference TRBV7-9 and TRBJ2-5, is DTGVSQNPRHKITKRGQNVTFRCDPISEHNRLYWYRQTLGQGPEFLTYFQNEAQLEKSRLLSDRFSAERPKGSFSTLEIQRTEQGDSAMYLCASSDGGRQETQYFGPGTRLLVL.

At least ten counts were recorded for this clonotype. The V call is TRBV27, the J call TRBJ2-1; no reliable D call. The germline CDR1 and CDR2 sequences are MNHEY and SMNVEV (reference sequence). V was pared by 8 bases and J by 2 bases, with 16 bases between. The CDR3 runs 15 residues. The CDR3 protein is CASLVWPNTYNEQFF. CDR3 DNA sequence: TGTGCCAGCCTTGTTTGGCCAAATACCTACAATGAGCAGTTCTTC.

This clonotype was seen many times. At one boundary the junction diverges from the germline segment, which might be a read error. The CDR3 is CASSLASTGGNF. The CDR3 region has the DNA TGTGCCAGCAGTTTAGCGAGTACGGGGGGAAACTTT. The J gene is TRBJ1-1, the V gene TRBV12-3 or TRBV12-4, with D possibly matching TRBD1 (5 bases). This CDR3 is built from 12 residues.

This clonotype was counted ten times or more. This chain links TRBV11-2 with TRBJ2-1, with D unclear. Looked up from germline, CDR1 is SGHAT and CDR2 is FQNNGV. The CDR3 spans 15 residues. V was pared by 5 bases and J by 0 bases, with 11 bases between. The CDR3 loop is CASSLGSSSYNEQFF. As DNA, the CDR3 is TGTGCCAGCAGCCTGGGGTCCAGCTCCTACAATGAGCAGTTCTTC.

The table lists this clonotype with many counts. CDR3 nucleotides: TGTGCCAGCAGCTTAGGGACAGGGCGGAACACTGAAGCTTTCTTT. It codes for CASSLGTGRNTEAFF. The V and J genes are TRBV7-2 and TRBJ1-1; 8 bases map to TRBD1. The germline CDR1 and CDR2 sequences are SGHTA and FQGNSA. The CDR3 loop spans 15 amino acids. V gave up 1 base and J gave up 1 base; unmatched junction bases: 2.

This clonotype showed up many times. V gene TRBV5-4 combines with J gene TRBJ1-4; 7 positions match TRBD1. V trimming: 4 bases; J trimming: 8 bases; junction bases outside the gene matches: 8. The germline CDR1 and CDR2 sequences are SGHNT and YYREEE (reference sequence). This CDR3 contains 14 residues. The CDR3 nucleotides are TGTGCCAGCAGCGCCGGAGGGGGCGAAGAAAAACTGTTTTTT. Its translation is CASSAGGGEEKLFF.

This clonotype is termed medium-sized. V is TRBV12-3 or TRBV12-4 and J is TRBJ2-1; 12 bases agree with TRBD2. The CDR3 totals 14 residues. Losses at the gene ends were 8 bases for V and 8 bases for J; bases not matched to a gene: 7. The CDR3 coding sequence is TGTGCCAGCCGGATTCGACTAGCGGGGGATGAGCAGTTCTTC. It yields the protein CASRIRLAGDEQFF.

Many counts were recorded for this clonotype. The chain combines TRBV11-2 with TRBJ2-2; 7 nucleotides agree with TRBD2. Germline CDR1 and CDR2: SGHAT and FQNNGV. The CDR3 runs 14 residues. V lost 10 bases to trimming and J lost 1 base; unmatched junction nucleotides: 6. Written as DNA, the CDR3 is TGTGCCACCAAAACTAGCGTGAACACCGGGGAGCTGTTTTTT. Translated: CATKTSVNTGELFF.

This clonotype occurred many times. V and J are TRBV18 and TRBJ1-1; TRBD1 matches 8 bases. The CDR3 spans 15 residues. J was trimmed by 4 bases and V by 4 bases; bases with no gene match: 8. The germline V gene has CDR1 KGHSH and CDR2 LQKENI. DNA for the CDR3: TGTGCCAGCTCACTCCTAGGACAGGGAACCACTGAAGCTTTCTTT. This gives the protein CASSLLGQGTTEAFF.

Many counts were recorded for this clonotype. The J gene is TRBJ1-4, the V gene TRBV4-2; D unclear. CDR1 and CDR2 from the germline V gene are LGHNA and YNFKEQ. Deletions cut 4 bases from V and 3 bases from J, with 15 bases between. The CDR3 loop spans 16 amino acids. The CDR3 spells CASSREGNSPNEKLFF. The CDR3 DNA follows: TGTGCCAGCAGCCGAGAGGGTAACAGCCCTAATGAAAAACTGTTTTTT.

This clonotype came up many times. The chain combines TRBV3-1 with TRBJ1-1, with D maybe TRBD1 (5 bases). CDR3 length equals 15 residues. V was shortened by 0 bases and J by 11 bases, with 19 bases between the two germline ends. CDR1 LGHDT and CDR2 YNNKEL come from the germline V gene (reference sequence). Here the CDR3 DNA reads TGTGCCAGCAGCCAAGATCGAGTGGAGGGGCTGCGGGCTTTCTTT. Encoded protein: CASSQDRVEGLRAFF.

At least ten counts were recorded for this clonotype. CDR3 residues: CASSLLAKGPANEQFF. CDR3 nucleotides: TGCGCCAGCAGCCTATTAGCTAAGGGGCCAGCCAATGAGCAGTTCTTC. The V and J genes are TRBV5-1 and TRBJ2-1; tentatively, D is TRBD1 (5 bases). The CDR3 has 16 residues. The V gene lost 4 bases and the J gene lost 6 bases, with 20 bases spanning the gap. In germline, CDR1 is SGHRS, CDR2 YFSETQ.

In its sample, this clonotype was seen many times. The V and J genes are TRBV5-4 and TRBJ2-2, with 8 bases lining up with TRBD2. Germline assignment: CDR1 SGHNT and CDR2 YYREEE (reference sequence). This CDR3 region has 16 residues. V lost 4 bases and J lost 4; bases outside the gene matches: 9. CDR3 sequence: CASSGGSGGSTGELFF. CDR3 nucleotide sequence: TGTGCCAGCAGCGGCGGGAGCGGGGGTAGCACCGGGGAGCTGTTTTTT.

This clonotype was seen repeatedly, ten times or more. This chain connects TRBV5-4 to TRBJ2-3; 7 positions agree with TRBD2. V dropped 3 bases and J dropped 0; count of bases not matched to a gene: 7. This CDR3 is 16 amino acids long. The germline CDR1 and CDR2 sequences are SGHNT and YYREEE (reference sequence). CDR3 bases: TGTGCCAGCAGCTGGGGGGGACTCGCCAGCACAGATACGCAGTATTTT. This codes for CASSWGGLASTDTQYF.

This clonotype has ten or more counts. The chain combines TRBV5-1 with TRBJ2-5, with 13 nucleotides matching TRBD2. Trimming at V came to 2 bases and at J to 5 bases, leaving 12 bases not matched to a gene. Germline V CDR1 and CDR2: SGHRS, YFSETQ. The CDR3 has 18 residues. This CDR3 is CASSFRGTSGGAWETQYF. The DNA for the CDR3 is TGCGCCAGCAGCTTCCGAGGAACTAGCGGGGGGGCATGGGAGACCCAGTACTTC.

This clonotype has a count of ten or more. The chain recombines TRBV11-2 with TRBJ2-1; D remains ambiguous. Germline V lookup: CDR1 SGHAT, CDR2 FQNNGV. The CDR3 is 17 residues long. V lost 0 bases, J lost 0 bases, and 12 bases lay in between. CDR3 DNA sequence: TGTGCCAGCAGCTTAGATTCCAAACCACGCTCCTACAATGAGCAGTTCTTC. The encoded protein is CASSLDSKPRSYNEQFF.

This clonotype was observed many times. V gene TRBV6-5 combines with J gene TRBJ2-7; a possible D gene is TRBD2 (5 bases). V lost 3 bases to trimming and J lost 0 bases, with 9 bases between them. This CDR3 contains 14 residues. The germline CDR1 and CDR2 sequences are MNHEY and SVGAGI. DNA of the CDR3: TGTGCCAGCAGTTATGGCGGGCGCTCCTACGAGCAGTACTTC. Its translation: CASSYGGRSYEQYF.